The clone carrying this T cell receptor beta chain came up a few times. What it binds is not known. This CDR3 comprises 14 residues. Germline CDR1 DFQATT, CDR2 SNEGSKA (reference sequence). The trim removed 4 bases at V and 9 bases at J, leaving 15 bases unmatched. This sample is part of a study of response to subunit inactivated influenza vaccine. Whole-study results and caveats: Seasonal influenza vaccination, on each occasion, was suggested by the authors to recruit few new T cells.

MiXCR, run by TCRdb on the RT-PCR reads, gives a single entry per CDR3 protein. The sample has 450,000 to 500,000 distinct CDR3 sequences, roughly 11% seen once. Material: PBMCs from blood, obtained 40 to 50 days after vaccination. The sequence was obtained from a man aged 50 to 60 who received an inactivated influenza vaccine. The chain has TRBV20-1 and TRBJ2-7; the match to TRBD1 covers 7 bases. CDR3 DNA sequence: TGCAGTGCTAACCTCGGGACAGCTGGGACGAGGCAGTACTTC. Protein: CSANLGTAGTRQYF.